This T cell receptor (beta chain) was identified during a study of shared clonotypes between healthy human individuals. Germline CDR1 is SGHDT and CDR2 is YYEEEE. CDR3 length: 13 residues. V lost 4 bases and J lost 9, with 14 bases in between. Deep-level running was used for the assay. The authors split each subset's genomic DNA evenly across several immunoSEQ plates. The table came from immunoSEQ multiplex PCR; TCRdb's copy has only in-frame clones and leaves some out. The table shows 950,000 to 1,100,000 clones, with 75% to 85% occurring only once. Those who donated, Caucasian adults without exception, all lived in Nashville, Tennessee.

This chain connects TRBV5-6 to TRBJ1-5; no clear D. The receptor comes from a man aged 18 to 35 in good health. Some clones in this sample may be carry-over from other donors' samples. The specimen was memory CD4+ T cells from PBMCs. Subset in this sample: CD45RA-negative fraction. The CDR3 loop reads CASSVGLLGPQHF. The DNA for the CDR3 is TGTGCCAGCAGCGTAGGCCTACTGGGGCCCCAGCATTTT.